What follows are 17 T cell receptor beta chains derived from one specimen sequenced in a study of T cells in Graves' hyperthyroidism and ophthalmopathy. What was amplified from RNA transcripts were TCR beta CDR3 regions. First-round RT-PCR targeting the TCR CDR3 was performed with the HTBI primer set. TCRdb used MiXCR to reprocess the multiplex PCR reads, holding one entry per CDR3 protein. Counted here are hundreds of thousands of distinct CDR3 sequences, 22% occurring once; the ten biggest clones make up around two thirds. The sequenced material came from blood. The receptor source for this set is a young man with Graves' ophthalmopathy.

The CDR3 reads CASSARSPGTGRDGYTF. The CDR3 DNA follows: TGTGCCAGCAGCGCGCGATCACCCGGGACAGGGAGAGATGGCTACACCTTC. The chain carries TRBV14 and TRBJ1-2; 9 bases fit TRBD1. From germline, CDR1 is SGHDN and CDR2 FVKESK. This CDR3 is built from 17 residues. Trimming removed 5 bases from V and 6 bases from J; junction bases left unmatched: 16.

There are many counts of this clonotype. CDR3 bases: TGTGCCAGCCGGGGGCTGCCCTTCAATGAGCAGTTCTTC. Amino acid sequence: CASRGLPFNEQFF. This chain joins TRBV28 and TRBJ2-1; D may correspond to TRBD1 or TRBD2 (6 bases each). Trimming took 8 bases from V and 6 from J, leaving 14 bases between them. The CDR3 has 13 residues. Germline V gene sequence: CDR1 MDHEN, CDR2 SYDVKM.

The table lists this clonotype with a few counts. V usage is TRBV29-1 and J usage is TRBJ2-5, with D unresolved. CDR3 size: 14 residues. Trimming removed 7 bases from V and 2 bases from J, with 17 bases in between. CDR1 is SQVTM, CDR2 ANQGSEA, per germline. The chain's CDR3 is CSGRKGSLQETQYF. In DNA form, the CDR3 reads TGCAGCGGACGAAAAGGTTCACTTCAAGAGACCCAGTACTTC.

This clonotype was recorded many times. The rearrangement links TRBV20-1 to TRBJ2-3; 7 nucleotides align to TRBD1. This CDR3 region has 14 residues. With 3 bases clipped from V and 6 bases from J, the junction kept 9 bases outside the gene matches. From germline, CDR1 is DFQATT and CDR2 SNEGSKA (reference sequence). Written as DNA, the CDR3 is TGCAGTGCTAGGGACAGGCGAAAGGGGGATACGCAGTATTTT. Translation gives CSARDRRKGDTQYF.

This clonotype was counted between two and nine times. CDR3 nucleotide sequence: TGCAGTGCTAGAGCTCGGACAGGGACGAACACCATATATTTT. This gives the protein CSARARTGTNTIYF. The chain combines TRBV20-1 with TRBJ1-3, with 8 bases lining up with TRBD1. The CDR3 loop spans 14 amino acids. V lost 1 base to trimming and J lost 7 bases; unmatched junction nucleotides: 6. The germline CDR1 and CDR2 sequences are DFQATT and SNEGSKA (reference sequence).

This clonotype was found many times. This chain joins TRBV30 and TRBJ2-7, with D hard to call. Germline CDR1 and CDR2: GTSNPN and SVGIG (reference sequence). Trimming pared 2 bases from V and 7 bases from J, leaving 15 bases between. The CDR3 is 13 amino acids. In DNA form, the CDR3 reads TGTGCCTGGAGTCTAAGGGCAGTAGGAGAGCAGTACTTC. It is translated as CAWSLRAVGEQYF.

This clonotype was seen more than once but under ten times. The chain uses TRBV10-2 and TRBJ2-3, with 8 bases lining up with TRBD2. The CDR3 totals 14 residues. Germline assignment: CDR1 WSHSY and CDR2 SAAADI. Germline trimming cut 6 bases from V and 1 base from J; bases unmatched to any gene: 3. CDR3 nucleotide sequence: TGCGCCAGCAGGACGACTAGCGGCACAGATACGCAGTATTTT. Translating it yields CASRTTSGTDTQYF.

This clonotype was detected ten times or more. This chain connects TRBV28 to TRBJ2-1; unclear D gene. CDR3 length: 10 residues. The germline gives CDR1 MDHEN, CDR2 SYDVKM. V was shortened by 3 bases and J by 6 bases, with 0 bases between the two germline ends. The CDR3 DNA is TGTGCCAGCAGTTTCAATGAGCAGTTCTTC. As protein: CASSFNEQFF.

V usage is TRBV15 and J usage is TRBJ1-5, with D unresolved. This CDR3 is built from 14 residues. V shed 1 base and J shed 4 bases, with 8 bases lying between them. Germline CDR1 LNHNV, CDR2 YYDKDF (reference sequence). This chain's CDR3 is CATSRVLANQPQHF. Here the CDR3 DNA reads TGTGCCACCAGCAGAGTTTTGGCAAATCAGCCCCAGCATTTT. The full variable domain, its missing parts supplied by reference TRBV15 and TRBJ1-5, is DAMVIQNPRYQVTQFGKPVTLSCSQTLNHNVMYWYQQKSSQAPKLLFHYYDKDFNNEADTPDNFQSRRPNTSFCFLDIRSPGLGDTAMYLCATSRVLANQPQHFGDGTRLSIL.

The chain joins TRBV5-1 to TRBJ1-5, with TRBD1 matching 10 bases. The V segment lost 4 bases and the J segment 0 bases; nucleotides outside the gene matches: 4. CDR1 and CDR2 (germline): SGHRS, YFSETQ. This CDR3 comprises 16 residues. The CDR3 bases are TGCGCCAGCAGCCCGGGGACAGGGGATAGCAATCAGCCCCAGCATTTT. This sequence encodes CASSPGTGDSNQPQHF.

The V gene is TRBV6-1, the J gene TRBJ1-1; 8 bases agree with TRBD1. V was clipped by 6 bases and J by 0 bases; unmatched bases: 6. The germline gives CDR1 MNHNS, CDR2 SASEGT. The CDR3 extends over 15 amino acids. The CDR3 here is CASRGQALLNTEAFF. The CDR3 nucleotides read TGTGCCAGCAGGGGACAGGCCCTTTTGAACACTGAAGCTTTCTTT.

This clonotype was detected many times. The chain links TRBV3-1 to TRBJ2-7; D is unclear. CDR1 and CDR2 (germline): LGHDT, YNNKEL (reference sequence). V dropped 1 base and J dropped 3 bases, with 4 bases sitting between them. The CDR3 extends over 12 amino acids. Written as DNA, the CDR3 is TGTGCCAGCAGCCAAGTAAACTACGAGCAGTACTTC. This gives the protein CASSQVNYEQYF.

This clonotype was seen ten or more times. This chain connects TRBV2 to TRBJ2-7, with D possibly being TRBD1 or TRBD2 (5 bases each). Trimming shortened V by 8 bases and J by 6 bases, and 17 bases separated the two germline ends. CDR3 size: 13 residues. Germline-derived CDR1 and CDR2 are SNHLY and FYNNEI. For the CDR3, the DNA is TGTGCCAGCGGGACGGGCCTCAGGACCGAGCAGTACTTC. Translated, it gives CASGTGLRTEQYF.

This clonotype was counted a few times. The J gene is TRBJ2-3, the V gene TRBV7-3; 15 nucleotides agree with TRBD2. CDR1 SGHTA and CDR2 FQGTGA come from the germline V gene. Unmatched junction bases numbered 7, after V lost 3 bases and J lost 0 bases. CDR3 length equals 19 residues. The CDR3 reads CASSFSGLAGGRSTDTQYF. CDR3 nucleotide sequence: TGTGCCAGCAGCTTCTCGGGACTAGCGGGAGGTAGAAGCACAGATACGCAGTATTTT. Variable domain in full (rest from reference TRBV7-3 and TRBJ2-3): GAGVSQTPSNKVTEKGKYVELRCDPISGHTALYWYRQSLGQGPEFLIYFQGTGAADDSGLPNDRFFAVRPEGSVSTLKIQRTERGDSAVYLCASSFSGLAGGRSTDTQYFGPGTRLTVL.

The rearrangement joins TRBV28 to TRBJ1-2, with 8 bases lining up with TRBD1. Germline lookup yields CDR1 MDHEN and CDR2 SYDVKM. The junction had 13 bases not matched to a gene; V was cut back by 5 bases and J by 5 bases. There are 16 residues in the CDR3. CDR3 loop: CASSPLRGRLLYGYTF. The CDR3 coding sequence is TGTGCCAGCAGTCCCCTCAGGGGGCGCCTTTTATATGGCTACACCTTC.

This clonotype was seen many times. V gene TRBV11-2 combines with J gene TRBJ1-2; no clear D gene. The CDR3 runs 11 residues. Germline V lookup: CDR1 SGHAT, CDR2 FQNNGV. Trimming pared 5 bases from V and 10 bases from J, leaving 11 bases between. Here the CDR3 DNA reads TGTGCCAGCAGCCAGGACGGCGACTACACCTTC. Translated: CASSQDGDYTF.

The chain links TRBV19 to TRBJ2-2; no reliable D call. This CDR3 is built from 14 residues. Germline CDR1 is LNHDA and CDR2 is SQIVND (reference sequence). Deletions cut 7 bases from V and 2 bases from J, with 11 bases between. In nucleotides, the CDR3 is TGTGCCAGTAAGTTCGGCGGAAACACCGGGGAGCTGTTTTTT. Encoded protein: CASKFGGNTGELFF.